Below, 24 T cell receptor beta chains from the same sample are listed, as sequenced in a study of T cell repertoires in cytomegalovirus infection. MiXCR, applied by TCRdb to the reads, yields one record per CDR3 protein. Here the sample spans about 270,000 distinct CDR3 sequences, roughly a fifth being singletons. For these TCRs, the target antigens are not known. The source material was cultured PBMCs, sampled from culture after CMV antigen stimulation. These receptors were obtained from a human donor in good health (CMV status not recorded). Some clones in this sample may be carry-over from other donors' samples.

This clonotype was picked up a small number of times. The chain carries TRBV25-1 and TRBJ2-5, with D possibly matching TRBD2 (5 bases). This CDR3 region has 14 residues. The germline CDR1 and CDR2 sequences are MGHDK and SYGVNS. V dropped 6 bases and J dropped 2 bases, with 13 bases sitting between them. The CDR3 protein is CASSDSVEQETQYF. CDR3 bases: TGTGCCAGCAGCGATAGCGTTGAGCAAGAGACCCAGTACTTC.

The J gene is TRBJ2-3, the V gene TRBV2, with a weak D call TRBD2 (6 bases). The CDR3 loop spans 14 amino acids. The V end was cut by 5 bases, the J end by 2 bases, with 11 bases between. In germline, CDR1 is SNHLY, CDR2 FYNNEI. The chain's CDR3 is CASSPGSNTDTQYF. CDR3 nucleotide sequence: TGTGCCAGCAGTCCCGGGAGTAACACAGATACGCAGTATTTT.

The genes are TRBV20-1 and TRBJ2-3; D gene uncertain. CDR3 size: 13 residues. Germline V gives CDR1 DFQATT, CDR2 SNEGSKA (reference sequence). V was shortened by 6 bases and J by 2 bases, with 12 bases between the two germline ends. The CDR3 sequence: CSAPFSVTDTQYF. In nucleotides, the CDR3 is TGCAGTGCCCCCTTTTCTGTCACAGATACGCAGTATTTT.

This clonotype turned up a few times. J is TRBJ2-7 and V is TRBV11-2, with unresolved D. V was pared by 5 bases and J by 2 bases, with 10 bases between. From germline, CDR1 is SGHAT and CDR2 FQNNGV. The CDR3 runs 13 residues. CDR3 residues: CASSVTEAYEQYV. The CDR3 DNA sequence: TGTGCCAGCAGCGTGACCGAAGCCTACGAGCAGTACGTC.

This clonotype was counted a single time. The V call is TRBV7-2, the J call TRBJ2-5; a weak D match, TRBD1 (6 bases). With 5 bases removed from V and 5 bases from J, the gap between germline ends came to 15 bases. The CDR3 is 14 residues long. Per germline, CDR1 SGHTA and CDR2 FQGNSA. The CDR3 spells CASSPGPRGETQYF. The CDR3 region has the DNA TGTGCCAGCAGCCCAGGACCGAGGGGGGAGACCCAGTACTTC.

This clonotype showed up many times. The rearrangement joins TRBV7-9 to TRBJ2-5; D unclear. The CDR3 is 13 residues long. The V gene lost 5 bases and the J gene lost 1 base, with 8 bases spanning the gap. Germline V gene sequence: CDR1 SEHNR, CDR2 FQNEAQ (reference sequence). CDR3 amino acids: CASSPVFQETQYF. Written as DNA, the CDR3 is TGTGCCAGCAGCCCGGTATTCCAAGAGACCCAGTACTTC.

This clonotype was detected only a few times. The chain joins TRBV28 to TRBJ2-2; perhaps TRBD1 as D (6 bases). Germline V lookup: CDR1 MDHEN, CDR2 SYDVKM. Trimming left V 6 bases short and J 1 base short, with 18 bases between. The CDR3 covers 17 residues. The CDR3 loop is CASRGHINSQNTGELFF. The CDR3 region has the DNA TGTGCCAGCAGGGGACATATCAACAGTCAGAACACCGGGGAGCTGTTTTTT.

This clonotype was picked up a small number of times. CDR3 DNA sequence: TGTGCCAGCATCGACGGGCAGGGGGTCTATGAGCAGTTCTTC. Translation gives CASIDGQGVYEQFF. The chain links TRBV28 to TRBJ2-1; 7 nucleotides line up with TRBD1. Germline V gene data show CDR1 as MDHEN and CDR2 as SYDVKM. The length of the CDR3 is 14 residues. The V segment lost 7 bases and the J segment 8 bases; nucleotides outside the gene matches: 11. Full variable domain (missing parts from reference TRBV28 and TRBJ2-1): DVKVTQSSRYLVKRTGEKVFLECVQDMDHENMFWYRQDPGLGLRLIYFSYDVKMKEKGDIPEGYSVSREKKERFSLILESASTNQTSMYLCASIDGQGVYEQFFGPGTRLTVL.

Here the CDR3 reads CASSLDRVHEYEQYF. The CDR3 coding sequence is TGTGCCAGCAGCCTGGATCGGGTTCACGAGTACGAGCAGTACTTC. The chain combines TRBV5-6 with TRBJ2-7; D unclear. V shed 4 bases and J shed 4 bases, with 18 bases lying between them. CDR1 SGHDT and CDR2 YYEEEE come from the germline V gene. The CDR3 length is 15 residues. Drawing the rest from reference TRBV5-6 and TRBJ2-7, the complete variable domain is DAGVTQSPTHLIKTRGQQVTLRCSPKSGHDTVSWYQQALGQGPQFIFQYYEEEERQRGNFPDRFSGHQFPNYSSELNVNALLLGDSALYLCASSLDRVHEYEQYFGPGTRLTVT.

The chain carries TRBV14 and TRBJ2-3, with D perhaps TRBD2 (5 bases). This CDR3 contains 17 residues. Trimming took off 3 bases at V and 2 bases at J, with 18 bases between the two ends. The germline gives CDR1 SGHDN, CDR2 FVKESK. CDR3 DNA sequence: TGTGCCAGCAGCCAGTTACAAGAGCGGCGGGTCACAGATACGCAGTATTTT. Translation gives CASSQLQERRVTDTQYF.

This chain joins TRBV7-9 and TRBJ1-6, with TRBD1 matching 12 bases. The CDR3 runs to 21 residues. After removal of 6 bases from V and 2 bases from J, the junction contained 17 bases not matched to a gene. Germline V gene data show CDR1 as SEHNR and CDR2 as FQNEAQ (reference sequence). Written as DNA, the CDR3 is TGTGCCAGCAGACCTTCAACCCGGGACAGGGGGCGCGATACCTATAATTCACCCCTCCACTTT. As protein: CASRPSTRDRGRDTYNSPLHF.

In its sample, this clonotype was seen many times. The genes are TRBV15 and TRBJ2-4, with D perhaps TRBD2 (5 bases). Deletions cut 7 bases from V and 0 bases from J, with 10 bases between. CDR1 and CDR2 from the germline V gene are LNHNV and YYDKDF (reference sequence). This CDR3 spans 14 amino acids. CDR3 loop: CATKEESAKNIQYF. The CDR3 DNA is TGTGCCACCAAGGAGGAATCAGCCAAAAACATTCAGTACTTC.

Worth noting for this clonotype: A junction boundary mismatches the germline segment, possibly from a read error. The gene calls are TRBV5-3 and TRBJ2-2, with 9 bases identical to TRBD1. Being an ORF, TRBV5-3 has a function that is uncertain. This CDR3 spans 17 amino acids. The CDR3 nucleotides are TGTGCCAGCAGCTTGGGGACAGGGAGGCCAAACACCGGGGAGCTGTTTTTT. Translation: CASSLGTGRPNTGELFF.

There are many counts of this clonotype. The chain has TRBV7-6 and TRBJ2-5; 14 bases fit TRBD2. In germline, CDR1 is SGHVS, CDR2 FNYEAQ. The V and J ends lost 5 bases and 0 bases, in that order; junction bases with no gene match: 8. The CDR3 length is 18 residues. CDR3 sequence: CASSPRLAGGVYQETQYF. For the CDR3, the DNA is TGTGCCAGCAGCCCCCGACTAGCGGGAGGGGTTTACCAAGAGACCCAGTACTTC. Based on the CDR3 plus reference TRBV7-6 and TRBJ2-5, the full variable domain is GAGVSQSPRYKVTKRGQDVALRCDPISGHVSLYWYRQALGQGPEFLTYFNYEAQQDKSGLPNDRFSAERPEGSISTLTIQRTEQRDSAMYRCASSPRLAGGVYQETQYFGPGTRLLVL.

This clonotype has just a few counts. The V call is TRBV4-1, the J call TRBJ1-4; D not certain. This CDR3 has 14 amino acids. Deletions cut 2 bases from V and 7 bases from J, with 11 bases between. Germline values: CDR1 MGHRA, CDR2 YSYEKL. The CDR3 region is CASSQSSWGEKLFF. CDR3 DNA sequence: TGCGCCAGCAGCCAAAGTTCGTGGGGTGAAAAACTGTTTTTT.

This clonotype occurred many times. The chain couples TRBV27 to TRBJ2-2; a weak D match, TRBD1 (6 bases). The CDR3 consists of 14 residues. Germline lookup yields CDR1 MNHEY and CDR2 SMNVEV (reference sequence). V gave up 5 bases and J gave up 6 bases, with 13 bases separating them. CDR3 DNA: TGTGCCAGCAGTCCTAACAGGGACGCCGGGGAGCTGTTTTTT. It yields the protein CASSPNRDAGELFF.

This chain uses TRBV6-5 with TRBJ2-1, with D tentatively TRBD2 (5 bases). Per germline, CDR1 MNHEY and CDR2 SVGAGI. The CDR3 loop spans 16 amino acids. The germline V and J ends were trimmed by 5 bases and 3 bases, with 17 bases remaining between them. The CDR3 protein is CASSVSRGPGYNEQFF. The CDR3 DNA is TGTGCCAGCAGTGTGTCGAGAGGGCCTGGCTACAATGAGCAGTTCTTC.

This clonotype was picked up many times. The chain couples TRBV9 to TRBJ2-1; 10 nucleotides align to TRBD1. Germline trimming cut 4 bases from V and 3 bases from J; bases unmatched to any gene: 4. CDR3 length equals 15 residues. The germline V gene encodes CDR1 SGDLS and CDR2 YYNGEE. The CDR3 sequence is CASSPRTGGYNEQFF. The CDR3 DNA reads as TGTGCCAGCAGCCCCCGGACAGGGGGCTACAATGAGCAGTTCTTC.

This chain connects TRBV28 to TRBJ2-1, with 8 nucleotides matching TRBD2. V trimming: 2 bases; J trimming: 6 bases; junction bases outside the gene matches: 6. Germline values: CDR1 MDHEN, CDR2 SYDVKM. The CDR3 runs 15 residues. In DNA form, the CDR3 reads TGTGCCAGCAGTTTACTAAGCGGGAGTTCCAATGAGCAGTTCTTC. Translated: CASSLLSGSSNEQFF.

For the CDR3, the DNA is TGCAGTGCTAGAGTACAGGGGAACACTGAAGCTTTCTTT. Amino acid sequence: CSARVQGNTEAFF. The chain uses TRBV20-1 and TRBJ1-1; D possibly corresponds to TRBD1 (6 bases). The length of the CDR3 is 13 residues. The V gene lost 1 base and the J gene lost 1 base, with 7 bases spanning the gap. CDR1 and CDR2 (germline): DFQATT, SNEGSKA (reference sequence).

V gene TRBV5-1 combines with J gene TRBJ2-7, with 13 bases identical to TRBD2. V was clipped by 5 bases and J by 3 bases; unmatched bases: 8. CDR1 and CDR2 (germline): SGHRS, YFSETQ. The CDR3 contains 16 residues. DNA for the CDR3: TGCGCCAGCAGTTCTGGGACTAGCGGGATTGGCTACGAGCAGTACTTC. It encodes CASSSGTSGIGYEQYF.

Ten or more counts support this clonotype. This chain connects TRBV7-2 to TRBJ2-1; 10 bases match TRBD1. The V gene end was trimmed by 5 bases and the J gene end by 4 bases; junction bases not matched to a gene: 2. The germline V gene has CDR1 SGHTA and CDR2 FQGNSA. This CDR3 contains 14 residues. Here the CDR3 reads CASSRDRGYNEQFF. The CDR3 coding sequence is TGTGCCAGCAGCCGGGACAGGGGATACAATGAGCAGTTCTTC.

In its sample, this clonotype was seen once. Because the CDR3 is missing its conserved closing phenylalanine or tryptophan, this is likely a read error. The V and J genes are TRBV28 and TRBJ2-3; 9 nucleotides match TRBD1. In germline, CDR1 is MDHEN, CDR2 SYDVKM. CDR3 length: 20 residues. Trimming removed 1 base from V and 5 bases from J; junction bases left unmatched: 19. The CDR3 is CASSLSPGQGRRAVRDTQYL. CDR3 in DNA: TGTGCCAGCAGTTTATCTCCGGGACAGGGTAGGAGAGCGGTGCGAGATACGCAGTATCTT.

This clonotype was observed a few times. The rearrangement links TRBV12-5 to TRBJ2-1, with D possibly called TRBD1 or TRBD2 (5 bases each). This CDR3 is built from 14 residues. The ends were cut back, 5 bases at V and 6 bases at J, with 14 bases in the middle. Germline V CDR1 and CDR2: LGHNT, FRNRAP. CDR3 residues: CASGRGTGPNEQFF. The CDR3 DNA follows: TGTGCTAGTGGTCGGGGTACAGGCCCCAATGAGCAGTTCTTC. Based on the CDR3 plus reference TRBV12-5 and TRBJ2-1, the full variable domain is DARVTQTPRHKVTEMGQEVTMRCQPILGHNTVFWYRQTMMQGLELLAYFRNRAPLDDSGMPKDRFSAEMPDATLATLKIQPSEPRDSAVYFCASGRGTGPNEQFFGPGTRLTVL.